The source of this T cell receptor (delta chain) is a study of γδ T cells in repeated Plasmodium falciparum infection. Study at large: Sampling occurred at baseline, pre-infection for selected infections, and 21 days post-infection.

On this clone: Its antigen is unknown. The TCRdb protein, from a much larger clone, departs from this DNA's translation at residue 7, likely by read error; the protein shown derives from the DNA.

TCRdb applied CATT to the multiplex PCR reads for clone calling. The table has 70,000 to 95,000 delta-chain clones, 1.4% seen once. Study-wide findings and caveats: In Vdelta2-negative, largely Vdelta1+, gammadelta repertoires, repeated controlled infections appeared to drive clonal selection waves.

Gammadelta T cells were flow-sorted from PBMC into Vgamma9/Vdelta2+ and Vdelta2-negative populations for bulk analysis. Between the trimmed V and J ends, which lost 2 bases and 2 bases, there was a span of 27 bases. The germline V gene encodes CDR1 TVYSNPD and CDR2 GDNSRS (reference sequence). The CDR3 is 18 amino acids. Source material: gamma-delta T cells from blood. The receptor was isolated from a pool of human donors (malaria-infected and uninfected, not separated). The V call is TRDV3, the J call TRDJ1, with D perhaps TRDD2 (6 bases). The CDR3 DNA reads as TGTGCCTTTTGGCCACGTCTCCTACGATGGTGGGGAACCGATAAACTCATCTTT. This codes for CAFWPRLLRWWGTDKLIF.